This T cell receptor beta chain emerged from a study of T cell responses to AZD1222 COVID-19 vaccine (dated by TCRdb to 2020 to 2023). Regarding the research as a whole: AZD1222 recipients whose second dose came at about 4 weeks and those whose second dose came at about 12 weeks were combined into one group, since spike-specific TCR depth and breadth did not differ between the two schedules. A total of approximately 230 trial participants underwent TCR sequencing, of whom 200 to 220 received two doses of AZD1222 and about 25 received two doses of the MenACWY control vaccine. Trial participants were enrolled by age into 18-55, 56-69 and 70-plus year subgroups, with around 150, 28 and 57 TCR-sequenced participants respectively. The investigation overall reported the following: Reportedly, close to half of the unique spike-specific TCRs recognized epitopes lying outside the regions that are mutated in the B.1.351 and B.1.1.7 variants. CD4 TCRs associated with the vaccine covered the entire spike protein, and the dominant responses were in regions 160-218 and 743-854. Participants were mostly white British, with more females than males. The authors suggested clonal diversity may have been underestimated. After two AZD1222 doses, both the breadth and the depth of spike-specific TCRs were significantly higher than at day 0 and than in MenACWY recipients. Because no day 14 peak-response samples were available, repertoires were characterized only after the peak T cell response. Conclusions about previously exposed vaccinees are limited, since just a handful of AZD1222 recipients were seropositive for SARS-CoV-2 at baseline. The 56-69-year group was small, and its depth increase did not reach significance, likely because of low power.

Note on this clone: It lacks a known antigen. One base away there is no much larger clone; base qualities are not given.

The sample's time point label, decoded: baseline before first vaccination. Vaccinee samples were obtained from the UK trials COV001 and COV002, which included a single-blind randomized controlled phase 2/3 trial of AZD1222 (ChAdOx1 nCoV-19) in healthy adults. Trial participant PBMC samples were collected at day 0 and day 28 after the second dose for TCRbeta chain sequencing. The CDR3 regions of human TCRbeta chains were analyzed by immunosequencing. The paper's data handling went like this. Repertoire TCRs were checked for matches against a reference library of SARS-CoV-2-specific TCRs that had been generated using the MIRA antigen-specificity platform. Breadth meant the fraction of unique TCRs that were SARS-CoV-2-associated, whereas depth meant the fraction of total T cells that were SARS-CoV-2-associated. Using the MIRA data, each spike-specific TCR was assigned both to the spike region to which the TCR was reactive and to a CD4 or CD8 class. Log10-transformed breadth and depth values were compared by one-way ANOVA with Sidak's multiple comparisons tests. As stored in TCRdb, this immuneACCESS dataset retains in-frame rearrangements with V and J assigned. A fraction of the clones does not appear; measured against another copy, unresolved V genes explain less than half of the discrepancy, and the remainder lacks a known reason. The V and J calls and the clone size are those of that table, but D and trimming were determined from the DNA. The sample table holds 95,000 to 150,000 clones, of which over 75% were seen once. About 3.5% of the sample comes from the top ten.

The input for sequencing was peripheral blood, taken on day 0 of AZD1222 vaccination. This clonotype was sampled from an adult in good health.

The sequence in DNA is TGTGCCAGCAGGGCGTCCCCGACAGGGACGGCTTTCTTT. It translates as CASRASPTGTAFF. The chain couples TRBV6-4 to TRBJ1-1; TRBD1 fits 7 bases in the junction. Trimmed from V: 6 bases; trimmed from J: 11 bases; junction bases lacking a gene match: 12. Including cysteine and phenylalanine, the CDR3 has 13 amino acids. The sequence is cut down to CDR3 DNA, 39 bases in frame from base 1. In the germline V gene, CDR1 corresponds to MRHNA and CDR2 to SNTAGT.